This T cell receptor beta chain was sequenced for a study of PD-L1 blockade in urothelial cancer. Whole-study context: In terms of prior chemotherapy, patients had received 0 to 3 regimens. Investigators checked blood 3 weeks (second dose) and 6 weeks after treatment start.

Synthetic TCR analog templates were added to each PCR reaction. This table comes from immunoSEQ multiplex PCR, and its TCRdb copy is limited to in-frame clones, with some not included. The sample has tens of thousands of clones, around 77% seen once. This CDR3 contains 14 residues. Trimming at V came to 6 bases and at J to 2 bases, leaving 4 bases not matched to a gene. Germline V CDR1 and CDR2: LNHDA, SQIVND (reference sequence). The sample was PBMCs, taken around atezolizumab (anti-PD-L1) treatment. V gene TRBV19 combines with J gene TRBJ1-5; 7 bases are shared with TRBD1. This sequence was found in a man aged 70-80 years with urothelial cancer. The CDR3 loop reads CASRTGLGNQPQHF. The CDR3 bases are TGTGCCAGTAGGACAGGGTTGGGCAATCAGCCCCAGCATTTT.